These T cell receptor beta chains were read from a single sample in a study of patients with pleural tuberculosis. MiXCR, applied by TCRdb to the reads, yields one record per CDR3 protein. The table lists around 50,000 distinct CDR3 sequences, around 6.7% of them singletons, with about a sixth in the top ten. Receptors were obtained from a human donor with pleural tuberculosis. CDR3s include the opening cysteine and the closing phenylalanine or tryptophan. Fields, in order: D gene, J gene, clone size, V gene, CDR3 protein, CDR3 DNA. D genes are given only for firm matches. For some rows the clone size is stated as once, few or many, or as a class when expanded; others skip it.

>TRBD1|TRBJ1-1|few|TRBV11-2
CASSLGQTRATEAFF
TGTGCCAGCAGCTTGGGACAGACCAGGGCCACTGAAGCTTTCTTT
>TRBD1|TRBJ1-2|many|TRBV11-1
CASRSVGQGRDYGYTF
TGTGCCAGCAGAAGTGTGGGACAGGGCCGTGACTATGGCTACACCTTC
>TRBD2|TRBJ2-2|few|TRBV12-3/TRBV12-4
CASSFPSGHTNTGELFF
TGTGCCAGCAGTTTCCCTAGCGGTCACACGAACACCGGGGAGCTGTTTTTT
>NA|TRBJ2-7|NA|TRBV5-1
CASKQLVLSSYEQYF
TGCGCCAGCAAACAACTAGTCCTGAGCTCCTACGAGCAGTACTTC
>NA|TRBJ1-1|NA|TRBV2
CASSELGTGMNTEAFF
TGTGCCAGCAGTGAGCTGGGAACAGGGATGAACACTGAAGCTTTCTTT
>TRBD2|TRBJ2-5|NA|TRBV29-1
CSVVTSGSSQYF
TGCAGCGTCGTGACTAGCGGGAGCTCCCAGTACTTC
>NA|TRBJ2-7|many|TRBV20-1
CSSEPRDRETYEQYF
TGCAGTTCGGAACCGCGGGACAGAGAGACCTACGAGCAGTACTTC
>NA|TRBJ2-7|many|TRBV15
CATSRSGSRVLDEQYF
TGTGCCACCAGCAGATCAGGAAGCAGGGTCCTTGACGAGCAGTACTTC
>TRBD1|TRBJ1-4|NA|TRBV10-3
CAISEARPGQGNEKLFF
TGTGCCATCAGTGAGGCCAGACCGGGACAGGGGAATGAAAAACTGTTTTTT
>TRBD1|TRBJ1-2|many|TRBV6-1
CASSAYRGTDGYTF
TGTGCCAGCAGTGCGTACAGGGGTACGGATGGCTACACCTTC
>NA|TRBJ2-7|NA|TRBV11-3
CASSLYSEQYF
TGTGCCAGCAGCTTATATAGCGAGCAGTACTTC
>NA|TRBJ2-1|many|TRBV10-3
CAIRSQSGYNEQFF
TGTGCCATCAGGTCCCAGAGCGGCTACAATGAGCAGTTCTTC
>NA|TRBJ2-1|few|TRBV2
CASCWGSSYNEQFF
TGTGCCAGCTGTTGGGGGAGCTCCTACAATGAGCAGTTCTTC
>NA|TRBJ1-2|few|TRBV12-3/TRBV12-4
CASSPGTGFYGYTF
TGTGCCAGCAGTCCCGGGACTGGTTTCTATGGCTACACCTTC
>TRBD2|TRBJ2-1|many|TRBV13
CASSPTSTSGRGNEQFF
TGTGCCAGCAGCCCGACCTCGACTAGCGGGAGGGGCAATGAGCAGTTCTTC
>TRBD2|TRBJ2-3|many|TRBV20-1
CSAPQTSGNTDTQYF
TGCAGTGCTCCACAGACTAGCGGGAACACAGATACGCAGTATTTT
>NA|TRBJ1-1|many|TRBV6-2/TRBV6-3
CASSYSGLRAQNTEAFF
TGTGCCAGCAGTTACTCGGGCCTGCGGGCCCAGAACACTGAAGCTTTCTTT
>TRBD2|TRBJ2-1|many|TRBV11-1
CASSLGGGSPLYNEQFF
TGTGCCAGCAGCTTAGGAGGCGGGAGTCCCCTTTACAATGAGCAGTTCTTC
>NA|TRBJ2-3|many|TRBV25-1
CASRVGWTQYF
TGTGCCAGCAGGGTTGGGTGGACGCAGTATTTT
>NA|TRBJ2-2|many|TRBV5-4
CASSLAGPHGELFF
TGTGCCAGCAGCTTGGCTGGCCCCCACGGGGAGCTGTTTTTT
>NA|TRBJ2-1|few|TRBV20-1
CSARVRLASHDEQFF
TGCAGTGCTAGAGTACGCCTAGCATCTCACGATGAGCAGTTCTTC
>NA|TRBJ2-1|NA|TRBV9
CASSVDLYNEQFF
TGTGCCAGCAGCGTAGATCTATACAATGAGCAGTTCTTC